The source of this TCR beta chain is a study of CD8+ T cells in alopecia areata. Findings and limits, study-wide: Higher clonality was seen in lesional scalp than in normal scalp, especially in alopecia totalis/universalis.

As for this clone: The antigen is undetermined.

PBMCs, the starting material, were the source of sorted CD4+ and CD8+ T cells. RNA extraction and reverse transcription yielded cDNA as sequencing template. TCRdb keeps only in-frame clones here, not all; method: immunoSEQ multiplex PCR. In the table there are roughly 150,000 clones, roughly 60% of which are singletons. Germline V CDR1 and CDR2: PRHDT, FYEKMQ (reference sequence). The CDR3 runs to 14 residues. V lost 0 bases to trimming and J lost 0 bases, with 6 bases between them. The chain combines TRBV13 with TRBJ2-7, with D perhaps matching TRBD1 or TRBD2 (5 bases each). This clonotype was obtained from a human donor in good health. Sequenced sample: CD8+ T cells sorted from blood. CDR3 bases: TGTGCCAGCAGCTTAGGAGGGACCTCCTACGAGCAGTACTTC. This translates into CASSLGGTSYEQYF.